Listed below are T cell receptor beta chains from one sample, sequenced in a study of blood T cell repertoires in COVID-19. Using immunoSEQ multiplex PCR, the repertoire was profiled, and TCRdb retains in-frame clones only, with some absent. The data hold 250,000 to 300,000 clones, with around 90% observed a single time. Sample: PBMCs or T cells enriched from blood (not recorded which). The receptors come from a woman younger than 45 who had recovered from COVID-19. The CDR3 runs from the conserved cysteine through the conserved F or W. The D gene is left open where the match is weak. Only some rows state a clone size, as once, few, many or a class for expanded clones.

J: TRBJ2-3
V: TRBV5-8
size: NA
D: TRBD2
DNA: TGTGCCAGCAGCTTGGCCGGGACTAGCGGATACACAGATACGCAGTATTTT
CDR3: CASSLAGTSGYTDTQYF

J: TRBJ1-1
V: TRBV28
size: NA
D: NA
DNA: TGTGCCAGCAGGCCTCCCAGGGTAAGTGGCACTGAAGCTTTCTTT
CDR3: CASRPPRVSGTEAFF

J: TRBJ2-2
V: TRBV7-2
size: NA
D: TRBD2
DNA: TGTGCCAGCAGTTTAGCGGGAGTGGACGGGGAGCTGTTTTTT
CDR3: CASSLAGVDGELFF

J: TRBJ1-4
V: TRBV28
size: NA
D: TRBD1
DNA: TGTGCCAGCAATTCACAGGGGGTCTCCACTAATGAAAAACTGTTTTTT
CDR3: CASNSQGVSTNEKLFF

J: TRBJ1-5
V: TRBV28
size: NA
D: TRBD1
DNA: TGTGCCAGCAGTTCCGGGACAGGGGGCTTGGGTCAGCCCCAGCATTTT
CDR3: CASSSGTGGLGQPQHF

J: TRBJ1-1
V: TRBV5-1
size: few
D: NA
DNA: TGCGCCAGCAGCTTGGGCGGATCGAACACTGAAGCTTTCTTT
CDR3: CASSLGGSNTEAFF

J: TRBJ1-5
V: TRBV7-8
size: NA
D: NA
DNA: TGTGCCAGCAGCTTATCCCCCGTTAGCAATCAGCCCCAGCATTTT
CDR3: CASSLSPVSNQPQHF

J: TRBJ2-2
V: TRBV5-1
size: NA
D: TRBD1
DNA: TGCGCCAGCCGAGGACAGGGTCCCACCGGGGAGCTGTTTTTT
CDR3: CASRGQGPTGELFF

J: TRBJ2-1
V: TRBV9
size: NA
D: TRBD1
DNA: TGTGCCAGCAGCGTAGAGGGACAGGGTTGGAATGAGCAGTTCTTC
CDR3: CASSVEGQGWNEQFF

J: TRBJ2-2
V: TRBV4-3
size: NA
D: TRBD2
DNA: TGCGCCAGCAGCCAAGTTTGGGTGACTAGCTTTAGCGCCGGGGAGCTGTTTTTT
CDR3: CASSQVWVTSFSAGELFF

J: TRBJ1-3
V: TRBV9
size: NA
D: NA
DNA: TGTGCCAGCAGCGTAGGTGGGGAGGGTCTGCCTGGAAACACCATATATTTT
CDR3: CASSVGGEGLPGNTIYF

J: TRBJ2-7
V: TRBV7-3
size: NA
D: TRBD2
DNA: TGTGCCAGCAGCCAGAGTGGACTAGCGGCGTACGAGCAGTACTTC
CDR3: CASSQSGLAAYEQYF

J: TRBJ1-1
V: TRBV7-2
size: NA
D: TRBD1
DNA: TGTGCCAGCACTGAATGGGGGGGGACAGGGCCGAACACTGAAGCTTTCTTT
CDR3: CASTEWGGTGPNTEAFF

J: TRBJ2-1
V: TRBV19
size: once
D: NA
DNA: TGTGCCAGTAGTGGGCCCATTCTAGGGGCCGGAAACAATGAGCAGTTCTTC
CDR3: CASSGPILGAGNNEQFF

J: TRBJ1-2
V: TRBV21-1
size: NA
D: NA
DNA: TGTGCCAGCAGCACACGGCGACAGGGGGAGTGTGGCTACACCTTC
CDR3: CASSTRRQGECGYTF

J: TRBJ2-1
V: TRBV6-2/TRBV6-3
size: NA
D: NA
DNA: TGTGCCAGCAGTTACTCGGGGCAGGGGCGCCCATCTCCCTACAATGAGCAGTTCTTC
CDR3: CASSYSGQGRPSPYNEQFF

J: TRBJ1-2
V: TRBV27
size: NA
D: NA
DNA: TGTGCCAGCAAAGCAAGTGGCTATGGCTACACCTTC
CDR3: CASKASGYGYTF

J: TRBJ2-3
V: TRBV19
size: NA
D: NA
DNA: TGTGCCAGTAGTACTAGCACAGATACGCAGTATTTT
CDR3: CASSTSTDTQYF

J: TRBJ2-7
V: TRBV11-2
size: NA
D: TRBD2
DNA: TGTGCCAGCAGCTTCCCCACTAGCGGGAGATACGAGCAGTACTTC
CDR3: CASSFPTSGRYEQYF

J: TRBJ2-5
V: TRBV10-3
size: NA
D: NA
DNA: TGTGCCATCAGTGAGACTCCCGGCAGGCAAGAGACCCAGTACTTC
CDR3: CAISETPGRQETQYF

J: TRBJ2-5
V: TRBV9
size: NA
D: TRBD1
DNA: TGTGCCAGCAGCACCTCCGGGACAGTTGTGGGGACCCAGTACTTC
CDR3: CASSTSGTVVGTQYF

J: TRBJ1-2
V: TRBV5-6
size: NA
D: TRBD1
DNA: TGTGCCAGCAGCTTGGGAGGGGGACAGGCTAACTATGGCTACACCTTC
CDR3: CASSLGGGQANYGYTF

J: TRBJ2-7
V: TRBV9
size: NA
D: NA
DNA: TGTGCCAGCAGCGTAGAATCAGGCTCTTACGAGCAGTACTTC
CDR3: CASSVESGSYEQYF

J: TRBJ2-1
V: TRBV4-2
size: NA
D: NA
DNA: TGTGCCAGCAGCCAAGAATTGATGGGAGAATACAATGAGCAGTTCTTC
CDR3: CASSQELMGEYNEQFF

J: TRBJ2-1
V: TRBV28
size: NA
D: TRBD2
DNA: TGTGCCAGCAGCCCGACTAGCGGGAGAGGCGTTGAGCAGTTCTTC
CDR3: CASSPTSGRGVEQFF

J: TRBJ2-7
V: TRBV28
size: NA
D: NA
DNA: TGTGCCAGCAGTTTGCTGGCAAAACTACCCTACGAGCAGTACTTC
CDR3: CASSLLAKLPYEQYF

J: TRBJ2-5
V: TRBV15
size: NA
D: TRBD1
DNA: TGTGCCACCAGCAGAGGGACAGGGGGCGCAGAGACCCAGTACTTC
CDR3: CATSRGTGGAETQYF

J: TRBJ2-7
V: TRBV7-6
size: NA
D: NA
DNA: TGTGCCAGCAGCTTATCCGAGAGCACCTACGAGCAGTACTTC
CDR3: CASSLSESTYEQYF

J: TRBJ2-7
V: TRBV4-1
size: NA
D: NA
DNA: TGCGCCAGCAGCCAAGATCGTTCAGGGGCTCTAACGGAAGCCAACTACGAGCAGTACTTC
CDR3: CASSQDRSGALTEANYEQYF

J: TRBJ2-1
V: TRBV28
size: once
D: NA
DNA: TGTGCCAGCAGTTCGCCCCACTTGGGGGCGAGGCACAATGAGCAGTTCTTC
CDR3: CASSSPHLGARHNEQFF

J: TRBJ1-6
V: TRBV7-2
size: once
D: NA
DNA: TGTGCCAGCCCCTCGGGTCGGTCCTATAATTCACCCCTCCACTTT
CDR3: CASPSGRSYNSPLHF

J: TRBJ2-2
V: TRBV7-9
size: NA
D: NA
DNA: TGTGCCAGCAGCTTAGAATCAAACACCGGGGAGCTGTTTTTT
CDR3: CASSLESNTGELFF

J: TRBJ2-4
V: TRBV4-3
size: NA
D: NA
DNA: TGCGCCAGCAGCCAAGATTGGGCAGGGGGGAGCAAAAACATTCAGTACTTC
CDR3: CASSQDWAGGSKNIQYF

J: TRBJ1-2
V: TRBV7-2
size: NA
D: TRBD1
DNA: TGTGCCAGCAGCTTAATAGGTTGGCAGGGGGCGCCTTATGGCTACACCTTC
CDR3: CASSLIGWQGAPYGYTF

J: TRBJ2-2
V: TRBV6-2/TRBV6-3
size: NA
D: NA
DNA: TGTGCCAGCAGTTACCGGTTAGGACAGCCGAACACCGGGGAGCTGTTTTTT
CDR3: CASSYRLGQPNTGELFF

J: TRBJ1-5
V: TRBV28
size: NA
D: TRBD1
DNA: TGTGCCAGCAGGGACAGGTCCTGGCCCCAGCATTTT
CDR3: CASRDRSWPQHF

J: TRBJ2-1
V: TRBV5-4
size: NA
D: TRBD2
DNA: TGTGCCAGCAGCCCCACAGCGGGAGGCATAAATGAGCAGTTCTTC
CDR3: CASSPTAGGINEQFF

J: TRBJ1-1
V: TRBV28
size: once
D: TRBD1
DNA: TGTGCCACCAGACCCACGACAGGGCAGGCTTTCTTT
CDR3: CATRPTTGQAFF

J: TRBJ2-5
V: TRBV2
size: NA
D: TRBD1
DNA: TGTGCCAGCAGTGTCATATGGACAGGGGGCTTGTTAGTAGAGACCCAGTACTTC
CDR3: CASSVIWTGGLLVETQYF

J: TRBJ1-5
V: TRBV25-1
size: NA
D: NA
DNA: TGTGCCAGCAGCCCAGCGAGCTCTTATCAGCCCCAGCATTTT
CDR3: CASSPASSYQPQHF

J: TRBJ2-1
V: TRBV7-7
size: once
D: TRBD2
DNA: TGTGCTAGCAGCTTACTAGCGGGAGGGGCCAATGAGCAGTTCTTC
CDR3: CASSLLAGGANEQFF

J: TRBJ1-1
V: TRBV10-3
size: NA
D: NA
DNA: TGTGCCATCAGTGATTTTAGGACACTCTCTGGGAACACTGAAGCTTTCTTT
CDR3: CAISDFRTLSGNTEAFF